The text below deals with one T cell receptor (beta chain). The entry originates in a study of blood T cell repertoires in COVID-19. Study context: Acute and convalescent COVID-19 samples came from the United States, Italy and Spain. T cells, B-cell-depleted T cells, or PBMCs provided the cDNA or gDNA that served as material.

Authors' methods: The assay estimated nucleated cells by amplifying reference gene primers. The method was immunoSEQ multiplex PCR; TCRdb's version includes in-frame clones alone and lacks a portion of them. V, J and clone size derive from that table, while D and trimming were established from the DNA sequence. The sample has about 210,000 clones, over 70% seen once. CDR1 LGHNT and CDR2 FRNRAP come from the germline V gene. Trimming took off 2 bases at V and 5 bases at J, with 4 bases between the two ends. This CDR3 comprises 12 residues. The sequence came from a man aged 60-69 years with acute or convalescent COVID-19. The sample comprised peripheral blood. This chain connects TRBV12-5 to TRBJ2-1; D is undetermined. CDR3 sequence (DNA): TGTGCTAGTGGTTTGTTCAACAATGAGCAGTTCTTC. It encodes CASGLFNNEQFF.